The subject of this entry is one T cell receptor beta chain. Antigen specificity is unknown. The V gene lost 5 bases and the J gene lost 0 bases, with 10 bases spanning the gap. Germline values: CDR1 LNHDA, CDR2 SQIVND (reference sequence). The CDR3 consists of 14 residues. The sample is drawn from a study of OX40 agonist ivuxolimab in advanced cancers. Study findings and constraints: Nonresponders included some who also had low normalized T-cell clonal expansion. Expanded clones tended on average to be more numerous among CD8+ T cells than CD4+.

The assay was immunoSEQ multiplex PCR, and TCRdb's table has in-frame clones only and misses some. The table has 150,000 to 190,000 clones, approximately 94% seen once. Researchers took blood at baseline, on cycle 4 day 1, and on cycle 7 day 1. This chain joins TRBV19 and TRBJ1-2; D unresolved. The sequencing here drew on CD4+ or CD8+ T cells sorted from blood, taken in a trial of the OX40 agonist ivuxolimab. This sequence was found in an adult with an advanced solid tumor such as melanoma, head and neck, liver or kidney cancer. The CDR3 region is CASSVDRANYGYTF. The CDR3 DNA follows: TGTGCCAGTAGTGTCGACCGGGCTAACTATGGCTACACCTTC.